These T cell receptor beta chains were read from a single sample in a study of T cell changes during pregnancy in multiple sclerosis. The assay was immunoSEQ multiplex PCR, and TCRdb's table has in-frame clones only and misses some. Found here are about 30,000 clones, roughly 89% of them singletons; the top ten hold around 0.62%. The material was CD4+ T cells from peripheral blood mononuclear cells, obtained in the third trimester of pregnancy. Source of these receptors: a female donor in good health, enrolled as a control in a pregnancy study. Each CDR3 is given with its conserved first and last residue. The D gene is left open where the match is weak. Rows give clone size only sometimes, using once, few, many, or a class for an expanded clone.

d_call	v_call	clone_size	cdr3_length	j_call	cdr3_nt	cdr3_aa
.	TRBV5-6	few	15	TRBJ1-5	TGTGCCAGCAGCTCCGGGGGGAGGAACAATCAGCCCCAGCATTTT	CASSSGGRNNQPQHF
.	TRBV5-1	.	13	TRBJ2-7	TGCGCCAGCAGCTTATCCTCCTCCTACGAGCAGTACTTC	CASSLSSSYEQYF
TRBD2	TRBV9	.	18	TRBJ2-5	TGTGCCAGCAGCTCACGTGGGACTAGCGGGGGGGCTGGAGAGACCCAGTACTTC	CASSSRGTSGGAGETQYF
TRBD2	TRBV30	.	14	TRBJ2-1	TGTGCCTGGAGTGGGAGCGGGAGGTATCATGAGCAGTTCTTC	CAWSGSGRYHEQFF
TRBD1	TRBV5-1	.	14	TRBJ1-2	TGCGCCAGCAGCCCGGGACAGGGGGGCGATGGCTACACCTTC	CASSPGQGGDGYTF
TRBD1	TRBV6-1	.	17	TRBJ1-5	TGTGCCAGCAGTGAAAGCTGGCAGGGGGCGAGGGGTCAGCCCCAGCATTTT	CASSESWQGARGQPQHF
TRBD2	TRBV10-1	.	18	TRBJ2-1	TGCGCCAGCAGAGCCCCTCGGGGCGGGGGTAGCTCCTACAATGAGCAGTTCTTC	CASRAPRGGGSSYNEQFF
TRBD2	TRBV9	.	17	TRBJ2-1	TGTGCCAGCAGCTCCGAGGCCCTTAGCGGGGGGGCGAATGAGCAGTTCTTC	CASSSEALSGGANEQFF
TRBD2	TRBV9	.	16	TRBJ2-5	TGTGCCAGCAGCGTGGGTAGCGGGAGGGCGGGGGAGACCCAGTACTTC	CASSVGSGRAGETQYF
.	TRBV7-2	.	14	TRBJ1-1	TGTGCCAGCAGCTTCAGGGGTGGGGGCACTGAAGCTTTCTTT	CASSFRGGGTEAFF
TRBD2	TRBV6-6	.	13	TRBJ2-4	TGTGCCAGCAGCTCGGGACTAGCGGGCCCCCCGTACTTC	CASSSGLAGPPYF
TRBD2	TRBV2	.	15	TRBJ2-1	TGTGCCAGCAGTGGGGGACTAGCGGGAGACAATGAGCAGTTCTTC	CASSGGLAGDNEQFF
.	TRBV27	.	14	TRBJ2-2	TGTGCCAGCAGTTTTTCCGGGAACACCGGGGAGCTGTTTTTT	CASSFSGNTGELFF
TRBD1	TRBV13	.	15	TRBJ2-7	TGTGCCAGCAGCTTCGGACAGGCGAAGAACTACGAGCAGTACTTC	CASSFGQAKNYEQYF